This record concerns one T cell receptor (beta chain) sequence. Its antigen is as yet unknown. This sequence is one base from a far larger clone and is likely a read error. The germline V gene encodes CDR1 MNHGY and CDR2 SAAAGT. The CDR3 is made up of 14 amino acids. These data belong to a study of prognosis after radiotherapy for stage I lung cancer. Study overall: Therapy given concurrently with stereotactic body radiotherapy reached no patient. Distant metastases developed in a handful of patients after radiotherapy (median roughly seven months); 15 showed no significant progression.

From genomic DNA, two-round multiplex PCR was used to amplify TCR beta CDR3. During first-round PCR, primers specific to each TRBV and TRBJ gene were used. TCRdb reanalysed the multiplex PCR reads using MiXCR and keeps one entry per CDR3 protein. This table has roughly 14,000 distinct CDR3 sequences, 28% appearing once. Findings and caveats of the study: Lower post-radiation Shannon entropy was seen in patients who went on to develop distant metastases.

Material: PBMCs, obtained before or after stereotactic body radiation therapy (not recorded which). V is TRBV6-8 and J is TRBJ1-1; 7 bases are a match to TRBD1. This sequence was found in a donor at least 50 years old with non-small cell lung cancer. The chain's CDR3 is CASSYRQGFSEVFF. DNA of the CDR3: TGTGCCAGCAGTTACCGACAGGGATTCTCTGAAGTTTTCTTT.